The 29 T cell receptor beta chains below were found in one sample sequenced in a study of T cells expressing NK-cell markers. TCRdb re-called the 5' RACE reads and shows each CDR3 protein once, DNA omitted. In total, the table holds about half a million distinct CDR3 sequences. Sequencing was carried out using blood T cells: a sorted CD56 or NKG2C T cell subset, CD4+ or CD8+ T cells, or bulk PBMC T cells (not recorded which). All receptors derive from a woman between 50 and 59 years old in good health.

The V call is TRBV7-8, the J call TRBJ2-1; TCRdb's D call, TRBD2, is unchecked because there is no DNA. Germline CDR1 is SGHVS and CDR2 is FQNEAQ. This CDR3 region has 20 residues. CDR3 residues: CASSLTLMWTSGNHSNEQFF.

This chain uses TRBV7-8 with TRBJ2-2; the D gene TCRdb calls, TRBD1, cannot be checked with no DNA. The CDR3 sequence is 15 residues long. Germline V gene lookup returns CDR1 SGHVS and CDR2 FQNEAQ. This chain's CDR3 is CASSYGTGRTGELFF.

The chain employs TRBV6-5 and TRBJ2-3; TCRdb picks TRBD2, but there is no DNA to check that call. CDR3 length: 16 amino acids. From germline, CDR1 is MNHEY and CDR2 SVGAGI. The CDR3 protein is CASRHSSGRFTDTQYF.

The chain employs TRBV20-1 and TRBJ2-3. The CDR3 is made up of 12 amino acids. CDR1 and CDR2 from the germline V gene are DFQATT and SNEGSKA (reference sequence). The chain's CDR3 is CSARSSADTQYF.

The chain links TRBV5-6 to TRBJ2-4. Germline V gene data show CDR1 as SGHDT and CDR2 as YYEEEE. The CDR3 covers 11 residues. The CDR3: CASSMGPHQYF.

The chain joins TRBV6-5 to TRBJ2-1; absent DNA, TCRdb's TRBD1 call cannot be checked. Per germline, CDR1 MNHEY and CDR2 SVGAGI. The CDR3 length is 16 residues. The CDR3 reads CASSDPKTGQANEQFF.

CDR3 in amino acids: CAWVSLADTQYF. The rearrangement joins TRBV30 to TRBJ2-3. The length of the CDR3 is 12 residues. Germline CDR1 GTSNPN, CDR2 SVGIG (reference sequence).

This sequence joins TRBV20-1 and TRBJ1-2. This CDR3 contains 14 residues. CDR1 and CDR2 (germline): DFQATT, SNEGSKA (reference sequence). This CDR3 reads CSASRQAVGYGYTF.

This chain connects TRBV6-5 to TRBJ2-4; TCRdb proposes TRBD1, but this gene call is untestable without DNA. The CDR3 extends over 15 amino acids. Looked up from germline, CDR1 is MNHEY and CDR2 is SVGAGI. The CDR3 here is CASSYLPGTSNIQYF.

The V and J genes are TRBV3-1 and TRBJ1-4. Per the germline V gene, CDR1 is LGHDT and CDR2 is YNNKEL (reference sequence). This CDR3 spans 13 amino acids. CDR3 region: CASRLSVNEKLFF. The complete variable domain, with remaining parts taken from reference TRBV3-1 and TRBJ1-4, reads DTAVSQTPKYLVTQMGNDKSIKCEQNLGHDTMYWYKQDSKKFLKIMFSYNNKELIINETVPNRFSPKSPDKAHLNLHINSLELGDSAVYFCASRLSVNEKLFFGSGTQLSVL.

V and J are TRBV5-1 and TRBJ1-3; as DNA is missing, the TRBD1 call by TCRdb cannot be tested. The CDR3 loop spans 15 amino acids. The germline CDR1 and CDR2 sequences are SGHRS and YFSETQ. Here the CDR3 reads CASRAGTGIADTIYF.

The genes are TRBV12-3 or TRBV12-4 and TRBJ1-5; TCRdb's assignment of TRBD1 cannot be checked, as there is no DNA. The CDR3 runs to 12 residues. The CDR3 loop reads CASRTGSQPQHF.

The gene calls are TRBV7-8 and TRBJ2-5; as DNA is missing, the TRBD1 call by TCRdb cannot be tested. The CDR3 loop spans 16 amino acids. CDR1 SGHVS and CDR2 FQNEAQ come from the germline V gene. This chain's CDR3 is CASTPGMRAGGETQYF. Supplemented by reference TRBV7-8 and TRBJ2-5, the full variable domain reads GAGVSQSPRYKVAKRGQDVALRCDPISGHVSLFWYQQALGQGPEFLTYFQNEAQLDKSGLPSDRFFAERPEGSVSTLKIQRTQQEDSAVYLCASTPGMRAGGETQYFGPGTRLLVL.

The chain joins TRBV19 to TRBJ2-3; absent DNA, TCRdb's TRBD2 call cannot be checked. The CDR3 spans 16 residues. CDR1 and CDR2 (germline): LNHDA, SQIVND (reference sequence). CDR3 in amino acids: CASSKSAGKKGDTQYF. The full variable domain, with the rest looked up from reference TRBV19 and TRBJ2-3, is DGGITQSPKYLFRKEGQNVTLSCEQNLNHDAMYWYRQDPGQGLRLIYYSQIVNDFQKGDIAEGYSVSREKKESFPLTVTSAQKNPTAFYLCASSKSAGKKGDTQYFGPGTRLTVL.

The CDR3 protein is CASSVTGSYEQYF. The rearrangement links TRBV12-3 or TRBV12-4 to TRBJ2-7; without DNA, the TCRdb call of TRBD1 cannot be checked. CDR3 size: 13 residues.

V gene TRBV12-3 or TRBV12-4 combines with J gene TRBJ2-3. CDR3 length equals 11 residues. The CDR3 spells CASSSRVTQYF.

The genes are TRBV5-1 and TRBJ2-3; TCRdb's D call of TRBD1 is untestable without DNA. Germline CDR1 and CDR2: SGHRS and YFSETQ. The CDR3 length is 16 residues. The CDR3 loop is CASSLAGTGYPDTQYF.

V and J are TRBV5-1 and TRBJ2-7; no DNA is available, so the TRBD1 call from TCRdb remains unchecked. CDR3 length equals 13 residues. Germline values: CDR1 SGHRS, CDR2 YFSETQ. The CDR3 here is CASTQGVFHEQYF.

The V and J genes are TRBV7-8 and TRBJ2-4; the TCRdb call, TRBD2, lacks DNA for checking. The germline V gene has CDR1 SGHVS and CDR2 FQNEAQ. This CDR3 comprises 15 residues. The CDR3: CASSPRTSGKNIQYF.

The chain recombines TRBV12-3 or TRBV12-4 with TRBJ2-2; TCRdb's D call of TRBD1 is untestable without DNA. CDR3 length: 16 residues. CDR3: CASSFNGGANTGELFF.

The chain combines TRBV20-1 with TRBJ2-1; TCRdb outputs TRBD2, but without DNA this stays unchecked. Germline values: CDR1 DFQATT, CDR2 SNEGSKA (reference sequence). The CDR3 consists of 15 residues. The CDR3 protein is CSADALASVNNEQFF.

The V call is TRBV5-5, the J call TRBJ2-1; the D call from TCRdb, TRBD2, cannot be confirmed without DNA. The CDR3 extends over 15 amino acids. The germline V gene has CDR1 SGHKS and CDR2 YYEKEE (reference sequence). The CDR3: CASSLFGVGSNEQFF.

J is TRBJ2-1 and V is TRBV4-1; TCRdb proposes TRBD2, but this gene call is untestable without DNA. The CDR3 is made up of 19 amino acids. The germline gives CDR1 MGHRA, CDR2 YSYEKL. CDR3 sequence: CASSQDERTSGSTYNEQFF.

The chain recombines TRBV29-1 with TRBJ1-4. This CDR3 is 15 amino acids long. CDR1 and CDR2 from the germline V gene are SQVTM and ANQGSEA. The CDR3 sequence is CSVEDWRSGEEKLFF.

V and J are TRBV3-1 and TRBJ2-7; TCRdb's assignment of TRBD1 cannot be checked, as there is no DNA. This CDR3 region has 14 residues. The germline V gene has CDR1 LGHDT and CDR2 YNNKEL (reference sequence). CDR3 in amino acids: CASSQDVGAAEQYF.

The genes are TRBV20-1 and TRBJ2-3; the D call of TRBD2 rests on TCRdb alone, since no DNA is present to check it. CDR1 DFQATT and CDR2 SNEGSKA come from the germline V gene (reference sequence). The length of the CDR3 is 14 residues. CDR3 amino acids: CSALTSGGGDTQYF.

The rearrangement links TRBV5-1 to TRBJ2-3. This CDR3 comprises 16 residues. CDR1 SGHRS and CDR2 YFSETQ come from the germline V gene. This CDR3 reads CASSLDAGPSTDTQYF.

This rearrangement joins TRBV12-3 or TRBV12-4 to TRBJ2-7; TCRdb lists TRBD1, though no DNA is available to test this call. CDR3 size: 12 residues. The CDR3 reads CASSYQGSEQYF.

The rearrangement uses TRBV28 and TRBJ1-6; TCRdb designates TRBD1, a call that cannot be tested without DNA. Germline CDR1 MDHEN, CDR2 SYDVKM. The CDR3 runs 17 residues. The CDR3 region is CASSFGVVGTGGSPLHF. Looking up the rest from reference TRBV28 and TRBJ1-6 gives the full variable domain: DVKVTQSSRYLVKRTGEKVFLECVQDMDHENMFWYRQDPGLGLRLIYFSYDVKMKEKGDIPEGYSVSREKKERFSLILESASTNQTSMYLCASSFGVVGTGGSPLHFGNGTRLTVT.